Below are 18 T cell receptor beta chains sequenced from a single sample in a study of technical replicates of blood from a handful of donors. Repertoires were generated with immunoSEQ multiplex PCR, while TCRdb's copy carries only in-frame clones and drops some. The table records fewer than 70,000 clones, around 94% of them present only once. Sequencing was carried out using T cells isolated from PBMCs. These TCRs come from a human donor in good health.

This clone appeared once. This chain joins TRBV28 and TRBJ2-2, with 8 bases identical to TRBD1. The CDR3 length is 14 residues. Trimming took 1 base from V and 8 from J; bases not matched to a gene: 3. Germline CDR1 reads MDHEN; CDR2 reads SYDVKM. This chain's CDR3 is CASSLFRDRGELFF. In DNA form, the CDR3 reads TGTGCCAGCAGTTTATTCCGGGACAGGGGGGAGCTGTTTTTT.

J is TRBJ1-4 and V is TRBV7-6, with 9 bases identical to TRBD1. Germline assignment: CDR1 SGHVS and CDR2 FNYEAQ. There are 17 residues in the CDR3. The trim removed 3 bases at V and 7 bases at J, leaving 12 bases unmatched. The CDR3 region has the DNA TGTGCCAGCAGCTTTTGGACAGGGGTGGCGCGGGGTGAAAAACTGTTTTTT. Encoded protein: CASSFWTGVARGEKLFF.

The chain uses TRBV7-3 and TRBJ2-1; the match to TRBD2 covers 12 bases. The J segment lost 8 bases and the V segment lost 5 bases, leaving 4 bases of the junction unmatched. In germline, CDR1 is SGHTA, CDR2 FQGTGA. CDR3 length equals 14 residues. This chain's CDR3 is CASSLTSGGDEQFF. The CDR3 coding sequence is TGTGCCAGCAGCCTGACTAGCGGGGGCGATGAGCAGTTCTTC.

This clone was observed once. The genes are TRBV18 and TRBJ2-3, with TRBD1 as a possible D gene (6 bases). Trimming removed 4 bases at V and 0 bases at J, with 17 bases between. Germline assignment: CDR1 KGHSH and CDR2 LQKENI. The length of the CDR3 is 17 residues. As DNA, the CDR3 is TGTGCCAGCTCACGGACCGGGACACCCTCTAGCACAGATACGCAGTATTTT. It encodes CASSRTGTPSSTDTQYF.

This sequence joins TRBV28 and TRBJ1-2, with TRBD1 matching over 11 bases. Germline values: CDR1 MDHEN, CDR2 SYDVKM. V shed 2 bases and J 4 bases; nucleotides not matched to a gene: 6. This CDR3 is built from 16 residues. CDR3 residues: CASSLGGQGAAYGYTF. As DNA, the CDR3 is TGTGCCAGCAGTTTAGGTGGACAGGGGGCTGCCTATGGCTACACCTTC.

The chain recombines TRBV13 with TRBJ1-2; possibly TRBD1 for D (6 bases). Germline lookup yields CDR1 PRHDT and CDR2 FYEKMQ (reference sequence). The V and J ends lost 7 bases and 8 bases respectively, with 20 bases between them. The CDR3 loop spans 14 amino acids. CDR3 amino acids: CASKLGAGAEGYTF. CDR3 sequence (DNA): TGTGCCAGCAAACTCGGGGCAGGGGCTGAAGGCTACACCTTC.

The chain links TRBV7-9 to TRBJ1-2, with 7 positions matching TRBD1. Germline loops: CDR1 SEHNR, CDR2 FQNEAQ (reference sequence). The CDR3 is 15 amino acids. Trimming removed 3 bases from V and 0 bases from J; junction bases left unmatched: 4. The CDR3 loop is CASSLSRGTNYGYTF. The DNA of the CDR3 is TGTGCCAGCAGCTTGAGCAGGGGGACTAACTATGGCTACACCTTC.

CDR3 region: CASSSREYDTGELFF. CDR3 coding DNA: TGTGCCAGCAGCTCAAGGGAGTACGACACCGGGGAGCTGTTTTTT. The V gene is TRBV7-9, the J gene TRBJ2-2; D is possibly TRBD2 (5 bases). CDR1 is SEHNR and CDR2 is FQNEAQ in the germline V gene (reference sequence). V was trimmed by 4 bases and J by 3 bases, leaving 12 bases between them. This CDR3 spans 15 amino acids.

The chain carries TRBV5-4 and TRBJ2-5; 12 nucleotides match TRBD2. The germline CDR1 and CDR2 sequences are SGHNT and YYREEE (reference sequence). The junction had 9 bases not matched to a gene; V was cut back by 1 base and J by 2 bases. This CDR3 is 18 amino acids long. CDR3 DNA sequence: TGTGCCAGCAGCTTGTCCTCCTATCTAGCGGGGGGGCAAGAGACCCAGTACTTC. This gives the protein CASSLSSYLAGGQETQYF.

The chain couples TRBV28 to TRBJ2-7; D remains unclear. Germline V gives CDR1 MDHEN, CDR2 SYDVKM. Trimming shortened V by 3 bases and J by 5 bases, and 11 bases separated the two germline ends. The CDR3 is 13 residues long. The CDR3 here is CASSLGPEDEQYF. The CDR3 region has the DNA TGTGCCAGCAGTTTGGGTCCCGAGGACGAGCAGTACTTC.

The rearrangement links TRBV6-5 to TRBJ2-7; perhaps TRBD2 as D (5 bases). This CDR3 region has 14 residues. CDR1 and CDR2 from the germline V gene are MNHEY and SVGAGI. The V gene lost 6 bases and the J gene lost 2 bases, with 14 bases spanning the gap. This CDR3 reads CASSPQAGPYEQYF. For the CDR3, the DNA is TGTGCCAGCAGCCCCCAGGCGGGTCCCTACGAGCAGTACTTC.

The chain joins TRBV11-3 to TRBJ1-1; no clear D gene. Germline CDR1 reads SGHNT; CDR2 reads YENEEA. V was pared by 1 base and J by 6 bases, with 9 bases between. CDR3 length: 13 amino acids. CDR3 region: CASSLGRASEAFF. Written as DNA, the CDR3 is TGTGCCAGCAGCTTAGGGCGGGCCTCTGAAGCTTTCTTT.

The chain joins TRBV7-9 to TRBJ2-7; 8 positions match TRBD1. J lost 0 bases, V lost 6 bases, and 7 bases had no gene match. The CDR3 length is 15 residues. Germline V gene sequence: CDR1 SEHNR, CDR2 FQNEAQ (reference sequence). The DNA of the CDR3 is TGTGCCAGCAGACCGAACAGGGGGGTCTCCTACGAGCAGTACTTC. This codes for CASRPNRGVSYEQYF.

The chain has TRBV28 and TRBJ2-1; perhaps TRBD2 as D (6 bases). The V gene lost 4 bases and the J gene lost 0 bases, with 13 bases spanning the gap. From germline, CDR1 is MDHEN and CDR2 SYDVKM. The CDR3 spans 16 residues. The CDR3 region is CASSSDYPGSYNEQFF. CDR3 bases: TGTGCCAGCAGTTCGGACTACCCAGGCTCCTACAATGAGCAGTTCTTC.

The chain couples TRBV7-6 to TRBJ2-1; possibly TRBD2 for D (6 bases). V lost 3 bases, J lost 3 bases, and 12 bases lay in between. Germline V gives CDR1 SGHVS, CDR2 FNYEAQ. The CDR3 extends over 15 amino acids. The CDR3 here is CASSLATGDYNEQFF. In DNA, the CDR3 is TGTGCCAGCAGCTTGGCAACGGGAGACTACAATGAGCAGTTCTTC.

This clone was picked up one time. The gene calls are TRBV11-3 and TRBJ2-7; TRBD2 aligns across 11 bases. Trimming cost V 5 bases and J 2 bases; bases outside gene matches: 2. This CDR3 has 14 residues. Germline-derived CDR1 and CDR2 are SGHNT and YENEEA. The CDR3 spells CASSVSGGAYEQYF. In DNA, the CDR3 is TGTGCCAGCAGCGTTAGCGGGGGGGCCTACGAGCAGTACTTC.

The rearrangement uses TRBV29-1 and TRBJ1-1, with 8 bases identical to TRBD1. The CDR3 has 13 amino acids. The J segment lost 1 base and the V segment lost 4 bases, leaving 2 bases of the junction unmatched. The germline V gene encodes CDR1 SQVTM and CDR2 ANQGSEA. The CDR3 loop reads CSVGTGRNTEAFF. As DNA, the CDR3 is TGCAGCGTTGGGACAGGGAGGAACACTGAAGCTTTCTTT.

The chain links TRBV5-5 to TRBJ1-1; D is ambiguous. The CDR3 is made up of 14 amino acids. Looked up from germline, CDR1 is SGHKS and CDR2 is YYEKEE (reference sequence). With 3 bases removed from V and 0 bases from J, the gap between germline ends came to 9 bases. DNA of the CDR3: TGTGCCAGCAGCTCTTTACTACTGAACACTGAAGCTTTCTTT. Encoded protein: CASSSLLLNTEAFF.